The 29 T cell receptor beta chains reported below all come from one sample, sequenced in a study of cytomegalovirus exposure and HLA in healthy donors. Primers for the PCR totalled 60 Vbeta and 13 Jbeta. Assay: immunoSEQ multiplex PCR; the TCRdb copy retains only in-frame clones and omits some. The data contain roughly 170,000 clones, around 80% of them singletons. What was sequenced was PBMCs. Receptors were obtained from a girl aged 2-9 years in good health and CMV-seropositive.

This rearrangement joins TRBV19 to TRBJ1-1; TRBD1 matches 8 bases. The CDR3 runs 13 residues. Germline values: CDR1 LNHDA, CDR2 SQIVND (reference sequence). Trimming took 1 base from V and 7 from J; bases not matched to a gene: 2. CDR3 coding DNA: TGTGCCAGTAGTATAGGGGACAGGCGTGAAGCTTTCTTT. Translating gives CASSIGDRREAFF.

The rearrangement joins TRBV28 to TRBJ1-5, with D hard to call. The CDR3 loop spans 15 amino acids. V lost 3 bases and J lost 4, with 13 bases in between. Germline CDR1 is MDHEN and CDR2 is SYDVKM. CDR3 sequence (DNA): TGTGCCAGCAGTTTGGCCGGGTCTGGAAATCAGCCCCAGCATTTT. This encodes CASSLAGSGNQPQHF.

The genes are TRBV5-1 and TRBJ1-2, with a tentative D call TRBD1 (6 bases). The germline V and J ends were trimmed by 0 bases and 5 bases, with 17 bases remaining between them. The germline V gene encodes CDR1 SGHRS and CDR2 YFSETQ. The CDR3 covers 16 residues. Written as DNA, the CDR3 is TGCGCCAGCAGCTTGGGTCATGGGGGCGGAGAGTATGGCTACACCTTC. Translating it yields CASSLGHGGGEYGYTF.

The table lists this clone with a few counts. The chain uses TRBV6-5 and TRBJ1-1; 7 positions match TRBD1. The CDR3 runs 14 residues. Germline CDR1 is MNHEY and CDR2 is SVGAGI. V shed 6 bases, J shed 6 bases, and the junction held 10 bases outside the gene matches. DNA for the CDR3: TGTGCCAGCAGCCGCGACAGGGTGGGTTCTGAAGCTTTCTTT. Translation gives CASSRDRVGSEAFF.

The chain recombines TRBV6-1 with TRBJ2-1; tentatively, D is TRBD2 (5 bases). The ends were cut back, 1 base at V and 7 bases at J, with 5 bases in the middle. The CDR3 has 12 amino acids. Germline CDR1 and CDR2: MNHNS and SASEGT. The CDR3 protein is CASSEGTNEQFF. In DNA, the CDR3 is TGTGCCAGCAGTGAAGGGACTAATGAGCAGTTCTTC.

The rearrangement uses TRBV28 and TRBJ1-6, with 9 positions matching TRBD1. After removal of 5 bases from V and 9 bases from J, the junction contained 11 bases not matched to a gene. Germline V gene data show CDR1 as MDHEN and CDR2 as SYDVKM. This CDR3 comprises 16 residues. The CDR3 DNA is TGTGCCAGCAGTCACTACAAGACAGGGGGACGTTCACCCCTCCACTTT. Amino acid sequence: CASSHYKTGGRSPLHF.

The chain employs TRBV28 and TRBJ1-2, with 8 nucleotides matching TRBD1. Trimming at V came to 4 bases and at J to 4 bases, leaving 5 bases not matched to a gene. Germline V gives CDR1 MDHEN, CDR2 SYDVKM. This CDR3 region has 14 residues. The CDR3 nucleotides are TGTGCCAGCAGTTCCTTCACAGGGGGCTATGGCTACACCTTC. It yields the protein CASSSFTGGYGYTF.

The chain carries TRBV10-2 and TRBJ2-7; 8 bases align to TRBD1. Germline CDR1 WSHSY, CDR2 SAAADI. The CDR3 spans 13 residues. Trimming removed 11 bases from V and 2 bases from J; junction bases left unmatched: 8. The CDR3 DNA follows: TGCGCCTCAAGACAGGGGACCACCTACGAGCAGTACTTC. It specifies CASRQGTTYEQYF.

The chain couples TRBV7-6 to TRBJ1-1; D not certain. The CDR3 spans 17 residues. Germline lookup yields CDR1 SGHVS and CDR2 FNYEAQ. Trimming took off 0 bases at V and 1 base at J, with 15 bases between the two ends. The CDR3 sequence: CASSLAGPSLGNTEAFF. The CDR3 DNA follows: TGTGCCAGCAGCTTAGCGGGCCCCAGCCTGGGGAACACTGAAGCTTTCTTT.

V is TRBV5-1 and J is TRBJ1-2; 7 bases are a match to TRBD1. This CDR3 region has 15 residues. Germline V gene data show CDR1 as SGHRS and CDR2 as YFSETQ. Germline trimming cut 0 bases from V and 6 bases from J; bases unmatched to any gene: 8. The CDR3 region has the DNA TGCGCCAGCAGCTTGGCCGGCAGGGGGGACGATGGCTACACCTTC. Protein product: CASSLAGRGDDGYTF. Full variable domain (remainder filled in from reference TRBV5-1 and TRBJ1-2): KAGVTQTPRYLIKTRGQQVTLSCSPISGHRSVSWYQQTPGQGLQFLFEYFSETQRNKGNFPGRFSGRQFSNSRSEMNVSTLELGDSALYLCASSLAGRGDDGYTFGSGTRLTVV.

The V and J genes are TRBV21-1 and TRBJ1-1. TRBV21-1 has pseudogene status. The CDR3 is made up of 17 amino acids. The CDR3 region has the DNA TGTGCCAGCAGCAAAGTATCCGGGGGTCCTATGAACACTGAAGCTTTCTTT. This sequence encodes CASSKVSGGPMNTEAFF.

The CDR3 sequence is CASSPMGLAGGYEQYF. Written as DNA, the CDR3 is TGTGCCAGCAGTCCCATGGGACTAGCGGGGGGATACGAGCAGTACTTC. V gene TRBV27 combines with J gene TRBJ2-7; TRBD2 aligns across 15 bases. Germline CDR1 MNHEY, CDR2 SMNVEV (reference sequence). J gave up 4 bases and V 5 bases, and 6 bases lay outside the gene matches. The CDR3 spans 16 residues.

The rearrangement links TRBV20-1 to TRBJ2-7; D gene unclear. V was pared by 3 bases and J by 4 bases, with 7 bases between. The germline gives CDR1 DFQATT, CDR2 SNEGSKA (reference sequence). The CDR3 loop spans 11 amino acids. The CDR3 is CSASFAYEQYF. In nucleotides, the CDR3 is TGCAGTGCTAGTTTCGCGTACGAGCAGTACTTC.

This sequence joins TRBV30 and TRBJ1-4, with D unclear. CDR1 and CDR2 from the germline V gene are GTSNPN and SVGIG (reference sequence). V was clipped by 1 base and J by 8 bases, with 14 bases between them. The CDR3 sequence is 14 residues long. The CDR3 DNA reads TGTGCCTGGAGTGACCCCCCTACGGAGGAAAAACTGTTTTTT. This encodes CAWSDPPTEEKLFF.

The J gene is TRBJ2-5, the V gene TRBV5-4, with 7 positions matching TRBD2. After removal of 0 bases from V and 1 base from J, the junction contained 3 bases not matched to a gene. The germline gives CDR1 SGHNT, CDR2 YYREEE (reference sequence). This CDR3 is built from 15 residues. CDR3 in DNA: TGTGCCAGCAGCTTGGTGGCTAGCGGCCAAGAGACCCAGTACTTC. This sequence encodes CASSLVASGQETQYF. The entire variable domain, with the rest obtained from reference TRBV5-4 and TRBJ2-5, is as follows: ETGVTQSPTHLIKTRGQQVTLRCSSQSGHNTVSWYQQALGQGPQFIFQYYREEENGRGNFPPRFSGLQFPNYSSELNVNALELDDSALYLCASSLVASGQETQYFGPGTRLLVL.

The chain couples TRBV6-6 to TRBJ2-3; 10 nucleotides line up with TRBD2. After removal of 8 bases from V and 6 bases from J, the junction contained 5 bases not matched to a gene. The CDR3 runs 13 residues. Germline V CDR1 and CDR2: MNHNY, SVGAGI (reference sequence). The CDR3 region is CASQSGGVDTQYF. In DNA, the CDR3 is TGTGCCAGCCAAAGCGGGGGGGTTGATACGCAGTATTTT.

The chain links TRBV25-1 to TRBJ2-1; a weak D match, TRBD1 (6 bases). Germline assignment: CDR1 MGHDK and CDR2 SYGVNS. Trimming shortened V by 2 bases and J by 7 bases, and 12 bases separated the two germline ends. This CDR3 contains 14 residues. CDR3 DNA sequence: TGTGCCAGCAGTGAAGGTACAGGGTTAAATGAGCAGTTCTTC. It yields the protein CASSEGTGLNEQFF.

This chain joins TRBV30 and TRBJ1-1, with TRBD1 matching 8 bases. V gave up 1 base and J gave up 1 base; unmatched junction bases: 5. Germline CDR1 reads GTSNPN; CDR2 reads SVGIG (reference sequence). This CDR3 spans 15 amino acids. This chain's CDR3 is CAWSADRGSNTEAFF. As DNA, the CDR3 is TGTGCCTGGAGTGCAGACAGGGGATCGAACACTGAAGCTTTCTTT. Supplemented by reference TRBV30 and TRBJ1-1, the full variable domain reads SQTIHQWPATLVQPVGSPLSLECTVEGTSNPNLYWYRQAAGRGLQLLFYSVGIGQISSEVPQNLSASRPQDRQFILSSKKLLLSDSGFYLCAWSADRGSNTEAFFGQGTRLTVV.

This clone was observed once. The V gene is TRBV5-1, the J gene TRBJ2-3, with TRBD2 as a possible D gene (5 bases). Germline V gene lookup returns CDR1 SGHRS and CDR2 YFSETQ. V gave up 1 base and J gave up 5 bases, with 17 bases separating them. This CDR3 region has 16 residues. The CDR3 reads CASSLTVGRFRDTQYF. The CDR3 DNA sequence: TGCGCCAGCAGCTTGACGGTAGGGAGATTTCGAGATACGCAGTATTTT. The variable domain in full, completed from reference TRBV5-1 and TRBJ2-3, reads KAGVTQTPRYLIKTRGQQVTLSCSPISGHRSVSWYQQTPGQGLQFLFEYFSETQRNKGNFPGRFSGRQFSNSRSEMNVSTLELGDSALYLCASSLTVGRFRDTQYFGPGTRLTVL.

This sequence joins TRBV6-5 and TRBJ2-7; maybe TRBD2 (6 bases). Germline V gives CDR1 MNHEY, CDR2 SVGAGI. The CDR3 runs 15 residues. The V end was cut by 0 bases, the J end by 3 bases, with 12 bases between. The CDR3 DNA is TGTGCCAGCAGTTACTCGTGGGGGGATAACTACGAGCAGTACTTC. It yields the protein CASSYSWGDNYEQYF.

The chain joins TRBV27 to TRBJ2-3; TRBD2 is a possible D gene (6 bases). This CDR3 is built from 16 residues. The ends were cut back, 2 bases at V and 2 bases at J, with 14 bases in the middle. The germline CDR1 and CDR2 sequences are MNHEY and SMNVEV (reference sequence). The CDR3 loop is CASSLGPGLHTDTQYF. CDR3 nucleotide sequence: TGTGCCAGCAGTTTAGGTCCGGGACTGCACACAGATACGCAGTATTTT.

This clone was seen only once. The V call is TRBV6-5, the J call TRBJ2-7; D is unclear. CDR1 MNHEY and CDR2 SVGAGI come from the germline V gene. The CDR3 loop spans 13 amino acids. The V gene lost 3 bases and the J gene lost 5 bases, with 11 bases spanning the gap. CDR3 in DNA: TGTGCCAGCAGTTATAGTCCGTCCGACGAGCAGTACTTC. This gives the protein CASSYSPSDEQYF.

Notes on this clone: This sample also contains other DNA sequences that code for the same CDR3. V and J are TRBV19 and TRBJ1-5, with D maybe TRBD1 (5 bases). CDR1 LNHDA and CDR2 SQIVND come from the germline V gene (reference sequence). The V gene lost 3 bases and the J gene lost 2 bases, with 8 bases spanning the gap. CDR3 length: 14 amino acids. The CDR3 here is CASSMGQGNQPQHF. DNA of the CDR3: TGTGCCAGTAGTATGGGGCAGGGCAATCAGCCCCAGCATTTT.

The chain combines TRBV30 with TRBJ1-4; D is ambiguous. The germline V gene has CDR1 GTSNPN and CDR2 SVGIG (reference sequence). The V end lost 0 bases, the J end lost 4 bases, and 9 bases lay between the germline ends. The CDR3 sequence is 14 residues long. DNA for the CDR3: TGTGCCTGGAGTGTACGCGGTCTTAATGAAAAACTGTTTTTT. This translates into CAWSVRGLNEKLFF.

V is TRBV9 and J is TRBJ2-7; D possibly corresponds to TRBD1 (6 bases). CDR1 and CDR2 from the germline V gene are SGDLS and YYNGEE. CDR3 length equals 14 residues. The V end lost 5 bases, the J end lost 9 bases, and 21 bases lay between the germline ends. CDR3 DNA sequence: TGTGCCAGCAGTCCCGGGACGGTGACAGGCGGGCAGTACTTC. As protein: CASSPGTVTGGQYF.

The gene calls are TRBV5-5 and TRBJ1-5; D ambiguous. The V gene's germline CDR1 is SGHKS and CDR2 YYEKEE (reference sequence). V gave up 4 bases and J gave up 0 bases, with 11 bases separating them. The CDR3 runs to 15 residues. The CDR3 sequence is CASSPSRDSNQPQHF. Written as DNA, the CDR3 is TGTGCCAGCAGCCCAAGTCGGGATAGCAATCAGCCCCAGCATTTT.

The DNA for the CDR3 is TGTGCCAGTAGTCCTCTCCAGATTAATGAAAAACTGTTTTTT. Protein sequence: CASSPLQINEKLFF. V usage is TRBV19 and J usage is TRBJ1-4; no reliable D call. The CDR3 has 14 residues. Germline values: CDR1 LNHDA, CDR2 SQIVND (reference sequence). Trimming shortened V by 5 bases and J by 4 bases, and 11 bases separated the two germline ends.

In its sample, this clone was seen once. The rearrangement uses TRBV5-8 and TRBJ1-5; possibly TRBD1 for D (5 bases). Germline-derived CDR1 and CDR2 are SGHTS and YDEGEE. This CDR3 has 14 residues. V was clipped by 0 bases and J by 10 bases, with 14 bases between them. The DNA for the CDR3 is TGTGCCAGCAGCTTGGCGGCAGGGAGGAGTCCCCAGCATTTT. Residues: CASSLAAGRSPQHF.

The chain combines TRBV27 with TRBJ1-2, with TRBD1 matching 10 bases. Trimming at V came to 5 bases and at J to 6 bases, leaving 24 bases not matched to a gene. The CDR3 length is 20 residues. Germline values: CDR1 MNHEY, CDR2 SMNVEV (reference sequence). CDR3 residues: CASSAMGLLGTGAHPHGYTF. For the CDR3, the DNA is TGTGCCAGCAGTGCCATGGGCCTTCTAGGGACAGGGGCCCACCCTCATGGCTACACCTTC.